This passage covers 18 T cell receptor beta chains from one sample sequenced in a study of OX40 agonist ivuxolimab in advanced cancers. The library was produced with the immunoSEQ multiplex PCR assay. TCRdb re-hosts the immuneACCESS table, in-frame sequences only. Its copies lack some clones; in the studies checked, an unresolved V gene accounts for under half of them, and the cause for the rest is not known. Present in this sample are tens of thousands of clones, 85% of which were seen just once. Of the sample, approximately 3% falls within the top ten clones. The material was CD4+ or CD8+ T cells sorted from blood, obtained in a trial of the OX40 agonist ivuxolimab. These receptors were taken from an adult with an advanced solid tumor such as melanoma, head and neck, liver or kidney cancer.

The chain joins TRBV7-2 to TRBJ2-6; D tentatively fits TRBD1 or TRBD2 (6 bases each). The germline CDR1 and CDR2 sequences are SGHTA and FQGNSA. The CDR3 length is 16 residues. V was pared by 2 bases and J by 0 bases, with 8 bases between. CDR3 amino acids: CASSLRGVSGANVLTF. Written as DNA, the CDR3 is TGTGCCAGCAGCTTAAGGGGGGTCTCTGGGGCCAACGTCCTGACTTTC.

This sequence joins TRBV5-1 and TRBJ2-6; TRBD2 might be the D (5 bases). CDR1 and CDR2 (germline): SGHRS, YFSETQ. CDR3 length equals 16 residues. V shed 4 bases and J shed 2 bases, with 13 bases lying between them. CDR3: CASSPAPRAGANVLTF. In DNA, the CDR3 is TGCGCCAGCAGCCCGGCCCCGCGGGCTGGGGCCAACGTCCTGACTTTC. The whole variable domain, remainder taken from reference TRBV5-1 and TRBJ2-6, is KAGVTQTPRYLIKTRGQQVTLSCSPISGHRSVSWYQQTPGQGLQFLFEYFSETQRNKGNFPGRFSGRQFSNSRSEMNVSTLELGDSALYLCASSPAPRAGANVLTFGAGSRLTVL.

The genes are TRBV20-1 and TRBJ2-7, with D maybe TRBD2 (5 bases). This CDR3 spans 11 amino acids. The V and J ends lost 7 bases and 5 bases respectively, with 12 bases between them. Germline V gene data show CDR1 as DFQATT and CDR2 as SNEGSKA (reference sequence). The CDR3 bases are TGCAGTGGGGAGATGGTTAACGAGCAGTACTTC. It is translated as CSGEMVNEQYF.

CDR3 protein: CSARGTLEQFF. CDR3 sequence (DNA): TGCAGTGCTAGAGGGACTCTCGAGCAGTTCTTC. V gene TRBV20-1 combines with J gene TRBJ2-1; tentatively, D is TRBD2 (5 bases). The germline V gene has CDR1 DFQATT and CDR2 SNEGSKA (reference sequence). The CDR3 spans 11 residues. V was cut by 1 base and J by 10 bases, with 8 bases left in between.

This CDR3 is CASLYEQYF. The CDR3 DNA reads TGTGCCTCTCTCTACGAGCAGTACTTC. The chain carries TRBV30 and TRBJ2-7; D unclear. V was shortened by 7 bases and J by 3 bases, with 4 bases between the two germline ends. The germline V gene encodes CDR1 GTSNPN and CDR2 SVGIG (reference sequence). CDR3 length: 9 amino acids. The whole variable domain, filled in from reference TRBV30 and TRBJ2-7, reads SQTIHQWPATLVQPVGSPLSLECTVEGTSNPNLYWYRQAAGRGLQLLFYSVGIGQISSEVPQNLSASRPQDRQFILSSKKLLLSDSGFYLCASLYEQYFGPGTRLTVT.

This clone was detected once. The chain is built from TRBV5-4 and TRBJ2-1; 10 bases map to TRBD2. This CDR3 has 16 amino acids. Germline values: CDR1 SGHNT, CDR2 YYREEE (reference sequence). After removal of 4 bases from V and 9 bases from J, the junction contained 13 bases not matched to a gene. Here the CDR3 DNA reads TGTGCCAGCAGCGTACCTAGCGGGAGAAGGAATAGTGAGCAGTTCTTC. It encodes CASSVPSGRRNSEQFF.

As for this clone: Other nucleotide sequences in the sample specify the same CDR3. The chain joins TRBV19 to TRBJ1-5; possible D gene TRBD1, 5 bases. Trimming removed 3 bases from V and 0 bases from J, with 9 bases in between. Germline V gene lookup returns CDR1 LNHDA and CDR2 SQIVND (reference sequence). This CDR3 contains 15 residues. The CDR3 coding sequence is TGTGCCAGTAGTATTTCAGGGAATAGCAATCAGCCCCAGCATTTT. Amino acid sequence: CASSISGNSNQPQHF.

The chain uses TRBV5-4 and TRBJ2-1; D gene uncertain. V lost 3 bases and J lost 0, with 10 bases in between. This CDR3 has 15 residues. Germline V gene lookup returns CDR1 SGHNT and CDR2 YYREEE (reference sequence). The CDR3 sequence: CASSSFLSSYNEQFF. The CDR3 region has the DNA TGTGCCAGCAGCTCATTTCTCAGCTCCTACAATGAGCAGTTCTTC.

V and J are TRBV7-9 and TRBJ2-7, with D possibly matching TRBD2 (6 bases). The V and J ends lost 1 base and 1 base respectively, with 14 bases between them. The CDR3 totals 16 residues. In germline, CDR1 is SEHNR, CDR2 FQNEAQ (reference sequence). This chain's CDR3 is CASSLVSTSRSYEQYF. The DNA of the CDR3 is TGTGCCAGCAGCTTAGTGAGCACTAGCAGATCCTACGAGCAGTACTTC.

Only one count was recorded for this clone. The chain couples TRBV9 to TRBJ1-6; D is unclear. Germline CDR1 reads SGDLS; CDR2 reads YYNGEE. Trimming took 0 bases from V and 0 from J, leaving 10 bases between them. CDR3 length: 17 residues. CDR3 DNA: TGTGCCAGCAGCGTAGCTGACTCGAGCTCCTATAATTCACCCCTCCACTTT. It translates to CASSVADSSSYNSPLHF.

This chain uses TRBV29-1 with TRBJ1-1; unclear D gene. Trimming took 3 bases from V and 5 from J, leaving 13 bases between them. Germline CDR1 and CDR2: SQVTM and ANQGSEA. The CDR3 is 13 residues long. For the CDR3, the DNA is TGCAGCGTTGAGGGGAGGATCTGGACTGAAGCTTTCTTT. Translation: CSVEGRIWTEAFF. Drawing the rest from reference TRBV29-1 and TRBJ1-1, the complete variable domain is SAVISQKPSRDICQRGTSLTIQCQVDSQVTMMFWYRQQPGQSLTLIATANQGSEATYESGFVIDKFPISRPNLTFSTLTVSNMSPEDSSIYLCSVEGRIWTEAFFGQGTRLTVV.

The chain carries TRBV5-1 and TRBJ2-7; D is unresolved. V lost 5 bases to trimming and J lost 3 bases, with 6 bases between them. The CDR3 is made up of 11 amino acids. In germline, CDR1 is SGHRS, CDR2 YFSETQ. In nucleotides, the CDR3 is TGCGCCAGCAGTACAAACTACGAGCAGTACTTC. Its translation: CASSTNYEQYF.

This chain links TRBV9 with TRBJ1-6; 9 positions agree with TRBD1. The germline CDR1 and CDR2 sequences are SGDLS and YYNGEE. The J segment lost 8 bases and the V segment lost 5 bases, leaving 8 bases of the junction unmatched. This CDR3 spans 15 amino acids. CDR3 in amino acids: CASSPGQGKDSPLHF. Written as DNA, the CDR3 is TGTGCCAGCAGTCCAGGACAGGGGAAGGATTCACCCCTCCACTTT.

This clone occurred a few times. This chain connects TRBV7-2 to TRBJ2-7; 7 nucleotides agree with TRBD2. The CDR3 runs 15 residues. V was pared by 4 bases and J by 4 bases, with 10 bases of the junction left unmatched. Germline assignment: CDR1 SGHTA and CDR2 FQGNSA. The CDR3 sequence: CASSSPGEGRYEQYF. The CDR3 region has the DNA TGTGCCAGCAGCTCGCCCGGGGAGGGCAGGTACGAGCAGTACTTC.

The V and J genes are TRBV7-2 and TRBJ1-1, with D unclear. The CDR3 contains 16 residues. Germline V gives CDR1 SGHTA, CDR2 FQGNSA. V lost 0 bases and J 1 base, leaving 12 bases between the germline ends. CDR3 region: CASSLAVGRSNTEAFF. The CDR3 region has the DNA TGTGCCAGCAGCTTAGCTGTCGGACGGTCGAACACTGAAGCTTTCTTT. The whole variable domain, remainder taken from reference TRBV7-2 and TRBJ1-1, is GAGVSQSPSNKVTEKGKDVELRCDPISGHTALYWYRQSLGQGLEFLIYFQGNSAPDKSGLPSDRFSAERTGGSVSTLTIQRTQQEDSAVYLCASSLAVGRSNTEAFFGQGTRLTVV.

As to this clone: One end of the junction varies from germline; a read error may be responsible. CDR3 region: CASSLARDRFALF. The CDR3 coding sequence is TGTGCCAGCAGCTTAGCCAGGGACCGCTTTGCGCTCTTC. The chain couples TRBV7-2 to TRBJ1-2, with D tentatively TRBD1 (5 bases). The germline V gene encodes CDR1 SGHTA and CDR2 FQGNSA. The CDR3 consists of 13 residues.

In DNA form, the CDR3 reads TGTGCCAGCAGCTTGGCGGTTTTGCCCAGAGCTTTCTTT. Translated: CASSLAVLPRAFF. V and J are TRBV5-6 and TRBJ1-1; no clear D gene. Germline CDR1 reads SGHDT; CDR2 reads YYEEEE. CDR3 length equals 13 residues. Trimming stripped 0 bases from V and 10 bases from J, with 13 bases between.

The CDR3 DNA sequence: TGCGCCAGCAGGGGTACAGGGGGCGGCACTGAAGCTTTCTTT. It specifies CASRGTGGGTEAFF. This chain joins TRBV4-1 and TRBJ1-1; 9 bases align to TRBD1. Germline loops: CDR1 MGHRA, CDR2 YSYEKL. V lost 6 bases, J lost 4 bases, and 6 bases stayed unmatched. The CDR3 runs to 14 residues.